This is a list of T cell receptor beta chains from one sample in a study of blood T cell repertoires in COVID-19. Repertoires were generated with immunoSEQ multiplex PCR, while TCRdb's copy carries only in-frame clones and drops some. This sample has over 200,000 clones, with roughly 88% found just once. The sequenced sample consisted of PBMCs or T cells enriched from blood (not recorded which). These receptor sequences come from a woman between 25 and 40 years old who had been exposed to COVID-19. Each CDR3 is given with its conserved first and last residue. D genes are given only for firm matches. Clone size is stated in some rows and not others, as once, few, many or a class when expanded.

.	.	TRBV19	TRBJ2-6	CASLRGSLGSGANVLTF	TGTGCCAGCCTCCGGGGGTCTCTGGGGTCTGGGGCCAACGTCCTGACTTTC
TRBD1	.	TRBV5-1	TRBJ2-7	CASSSGDRAYYEQYF	TGCGCCAGCAGCTCGGGTGACAGGGCTTACTACGAGCAGTACTTC
TRBD2	.	TRBV14	TRBJ2-7	CASSQDPGGSYEQYF	TGTGCCAGCAGCCAAGATCCGGGAGGCTCCTACGAGCAGTACTTC
.	once	TRBV13	TRBJ1-2	CASSLNEIGGYTF	TGTGCCAGCAGCTTAAATGAGATTGGTGGCTACACCTTC
TRBD1	.	TRBV29-1	TRBJ2-2	CSVVGQQNTGELFF	TGCAGCGTTGTGGGACAGCAGAACACCGGGGAGCTGTTTTTT
.	.	TRBV28	TRBJ2-6	CASSPGYRVGGANVLTF	TGTGCCAGCAGTCCGGGGTACAGGGTTGGTGGGGCCAACGTCCTGACTTTC
.	.	TRBV27	TRBJ2-1	CASSPTSYNEQFF	TGTGCCAGCAGTCCAACTAGTTACAATGAGCAGTTCTTC
TRBD2	once	TRBV5-1	TRBJ2-7	CASSKAGPTLRGQYF	TGCGCCAGCAGCAAAGCGGGACCGACACTACGCGGGCAGTACTTC
TRBD1	.	TRBV10-3	TRBJ1-2	CATLSQGAGFDGYTF	TGTGCCACTTTAAGCCAGGGGGCAGGTTTTGATGGCTACACCTTC
TRBD2	.	TRBV6-5	TRBJ2-2	CASSLRLAGAIGELFF	TGTGCCAGCAGTTTGAGACTAGCGGGAGCGATCGGGGAGCTGTTTTTT
.	.	TRBV5-4	TRBJ1-2	CASSLASQVVGYTF	TGTGCCAGCAGCTTGGCCAGTCAGGTGGTTGGCTACACCTTC
.	once	TRBV2	TRBJ2-7	CASSEGWDFVYEQYF	TGTGCCAGCAGTGAAGGATGGGACTTTGTCTACGAGCAGTACTTC
TRBD2	.	TRBV11-2	TRBJ2-1	CASSLSGLAGGFHNEQFF	TGTGCCAGCAGCTTATCGGGGCTAGCGGGAGGTTTCCACAATGAGCAGTTCTTC
.	.	TRBV9	TRBJ1-6	CASSVSPRGGFGSPLHF	TGTGCCAGCAGCGTCTCCCCGCGGGGGGGTTTCGGGTCACCCCTCCACTTT
TRBD1	.	TRBV7-9	TRBJ2-5	CASSIQRQGGETQYF	TGTGCCAGCAGCATACAGAGACAGGGTGGAGAGACCCAGTACTTC
.	.	TRBV6-6	TRBJ2-3	CASSYDPGNTDTQYF	TGTGCCAGCAGTTACGACCCCGGGAACACAGATACGCAGTATTTT
TRBD1	.	TRBV18	TRBJ1-1	CASSPPRTGAVTEAFF	TGTGCCAGCTCCCCGCCTCGTACAGGGGCGGTCACTGAAGCTTTCTTT
.	once	TRBV7-9	TRBJ1-3	CASSLTPLGSPSGNTIYF	TGTGCCAGCAGCTTAACCCCCCTAGGGAGTCCCTCTGGAAACACCATATATTTT
TRBD1	.	TRBV30	TRBJ1-5	CAVEGGSNQPQHF	TGTGCCGTCGAAGGGGGCAGCAATCAGCCCCAGCATTTT
.	.	TRBV15	TRBJ1-1	CATSRDIATDEAFF	TGTGCCACCAGCAGAGATATCGCGACAGATGAAGCTTTCTTT
TRBD1	once	TRBV30	TRBJ1-3	CAWSVQGSGNTIYF	TGTGCCTGGAGTGTACAGGGGTCTGGAAACACCATATATTTT
TRBD2	few	TRBV6-4	TRBJ2-2	CASSTSGETGELFF	TGTGCCAGCAGTACCAGCGGGGAAACCGGGGAGCTGTTTTTT
.	.	TRBV30	TRBJ1-2	CAWSEGRLQGYTF	TGTGCCTGGAGTGAGGGGCGGTTGCAGGGCTACACCTTC
TRBD1	.	TRBV5-1	TRBJ1-6	CASSAGSGQGHFSPLHF	TGCGCCAGCAGCGCAGGCTCGGGACAGGGCCATTTCTCACCCCTCCACTTT
TRBD2	.	TRBV11-3	TRBJ2-1	CASSATGTSSGNEQFF	TGTGCCAGCAGCGCAACCGGGACTAGCTCGGGCAATGAGCAGTTCTTC
.	.	TRBV4-2	TRBJ2-5	CASSQEDGMRQETQYF	TGTGCCAGCAGCCAAGAAGACGGGATGCGGCAAGAGACCCAGTACTTC
TRBD2	.	TRBV6-6	TRBJ2-2	CASTQVGGYTGELFF	TGTGCCAGCACTCAAGTGGGGGGGTACACCGGGGAGCTGTTTTTT
TRBD1	.	TRBV10-3	TRBJ1-6	CAIQGQLNSPLHF	TGTGCCATCCAGGGACAGTTAAATTCACCCCTCCACTTT
.	.	TRBV30	TRBJ2-1	CAWSITGPNTYNEQFF	TGTGCCTGGAGTATAACAGGGCCTAATACCTACAATGAGCAGTTCTTC
.	once	TRBV5-6	TRBJ1-1	CASSLVVGAEAFF	TGTGCCAGCAGCTTGGTGGTAGGGGCTGAAGCTTTCTTT
.	.	TRBV10-3	TRBJ2-6	CAIGYGDSGANVLTF	TGTGCCATCGGCTACGGAGACTCTGGGGCCAACGTCCTGACTTTC
.	.	TRBV7-2	TRBJ2-7	CASSLAETYEQYF	TGTGCCAGCAGCTTAGCGGAGACCTACGAGCAGTACTTC